This T cell receptor beta chain was sequenced for a study of shared clonotypes between healthy human individuals. Across the study: Per donor, three plates held CD4 naive cells, three held CD4 memory, two held CD8 naive and one held CD8 memory.

Assay: immunoSEQ multiplex PCR; the TCRdb copy retains only in-frame clones and omits some. The sample lists over 2,000,000 clones; 93% were seen once. Study observations and caveats: Clonotype sharing levels among donors were expected to vary with sequencing depth.

Naive CD8 cells lacked CD45RO, underwent positive selection for CCR7 and left out terminally differentiated effector memory CD45RA+ cells. A word on this clone: The antigen remains undetermined.

This clonotype was obtained from a man between 18 and 35 years old in good health. Some clones in this sample may be carry-over from other donors' samples. Sequencing used naive CD8+ T cells from PBMCs.

The CDR3, as DNA: TGTGCCAGCAGTCCCATCGACAGGGGGCAAGTAAATGAAAAACTGTTTTTT. Protein: CASSPIDRGQVNEKLFF. The V gene is TRBV28, the J gene TRBJ1-4, with TRBD1 matching 10 bases. This CDR3 contains 17 residues. The ends lost 5 bases at V and 5 bases at J; junction bases unmatched: 11. Germline V gives CDR1 MDHEN, CDR2 SYDVKM.